This T cell receptor beta chain was identified during a study of response to subunit inactivated influenza vaccine. V lost 5 bases, J lost 9 bases, and 6 bases stayed unmatched. CDR1 is SGHTA, CDR2 FQGNSA, per germline. The length of the CDR3 is 14 residues. This clonotype appeared a few times. The antigen remains undetermined. Study conclusions and caveats: The authors proposed limited new T cell recruitment per seasonal influenza vaccination.

TCRdb re-derived calls from the RT-PCR reads in MiXCR, one entry per CDR3 protein. The sample carries about 540,000 distinct CDR3 sequences, roughly 25% recorded once. The data were also submitted as part of a second study, on T cells expressing NK-cell markers. According to that study: 5'RACE template switching with UMIs generated TCR beta cDNA.

This receptor was identified in a man over 45 who received an inactivated influenza vaccine. The chain carries TRBV7-2 and TRBJ1-5; 11 positions agree with TRBD1. Sequencing was performed on CD4+ T cells sorted from PBMCs, taken approximately 12 days after vaccination. CDR3 region: CASSVGQGVWPQHF. The DNA of the CDR3 is TGTGCCAGCAGCGTGGGACAGGGGGTTTGGCCCCAGCATTTT.